A selection of T cell receptor beta chains follows, all from one sample in a study of blood T cell repertoires in COVID-19. This table comes from immunoSEQ multiplex PCR, and its TCRdb copy is limited to in-frame clones, with some not included. Of approximately 300,000 clones listed, around nine tenths are singletons. The source material was peripheral blood. Receptors originate from a woman between 25 and 40 years old with COVID-19, enrolled during active disease. Each CDR3 is given with its conserved first and last residue. The D gene is left open where the match is weak.

J gene,V gene,D gene,CDR3 length,CDR3 DNA,CDR3 protein
TRBJ2-1,TRBV25-1,TRBD2,15,TGTGCCAGCAGTGATGTCGGGAGGTATTACAATGAGCAGTTCTTC,CASSDVGRYYNEQFF
TRBJ1-1,TRBV7-3,TRBD1,13,TGTGCCAGCAGTTCAGGACAGGGCACTGAAGCTTTCTTT,CASSSGQGTEAFF
TRBJ2-7,TRBV27,-,16,TGTGCCAGCAGTTTATCCCTTTTGGTGGCAGCCTACGAGCAGTACTTC,CASSLSLLVAAYEQYF
TRBJ1-2,TRBV3-1/TRBV3-2,TRBD1,13,TGTGCCAGCAGCCACCAGGGGGCAGGTGGCTACACCTTC,CASSHQGAGGYTF
TRBJ1-3,TRBV7-2,-,15,TGTGCCAGCAGCTTAGCCCTCTCCTCTGGAAACACCATATATTTT,CASSLALSSGNTIYF
TRBJ2-1,TRBV5-4,-,15,TGTGCCAGCAGCTTGGACCTAGGAGGAGTCAATGAGCAGTTCTTC,CASSLDLGGVNEQFF
TRBJ1-2,TRBV2,-,13,TGTGCCAGCAGTGGGACACCTAACTATGGCTACACCTTC,CASSGTPNYGYTF
TRBJ2-3,TRBV6-2/TRBV6-3,TRBD1,18,TGTGCCAGCAGTCTAAGGATCCGGGACAGGGGCGTAGGGGATACGCAGTATTTT,CASSLRIRDRGVGDTQYF
TRBJ2-5,TRBV7-7,TRBD2,15,TGTGCTAGCAGCTTGTGGGGGAGGGCTCAAGAGACCCAGTACTTC,CASSLWGRAQETQYF
TRBJ1-2,TRBV20-1,-,11,TGCAGTGCTTATATCGGGTTCAGCTACACCTTC,CSAYIGFSYTF